This passage covers 5 T cell receptor beta chains from one sample sequenced in a study of T-cell memory formation after mild COVID-19. TCRdb reprocessed the 5' RACE reads via MiXCR and lists one record per CDR3 protein. The sample contains tens of thousands of distinct CDR3 sequences, 15% to 20% of which appear only once. The source material was PBMCs or a T cell subset sorted from them (not recorded which). The receptors shown here come from an adult woman who had mild COVID-19 (a few samples of this study predate the infection). Cell type and time point are not known.

J is TRBJ2-3 and V is TRBV7-9; D uncertain. This CDR3 spans 15 amino acids. Germline V CDR1 and CDR2: SEHNR, FQNEAQ (reference sequence). V gave up 1 base and J gave up 2 bases, with 10 bases separating them. The CDR3 region is CASSLGLRTTDTQYF. The DNA for the CDR3 is TGTGCCAGCAGCTTAGGTCTGCGAACCACAGATACGCAGTATTTT. The whole variable domain, filled in from reference TRBV7-9 and TRBJ2-3, reads DTGVSQNPRHKITKRGQNVTFRCDPISEHNRLYWYRQTLGQGPEFLTYFQNEAQLEKSRLLSDRFSAERPKGSFSTLEIQRTEQGDSAMYLCASSLGLRTTDTQYFGPGTRLTVL.

The gene calls are TRBV7-2 and TRBJ2-5; D may be TRBD2 (8 bases). This CDR3 comprises 19 residues. Trimming pared 5 bases from V and 1 base from J, leaving 26 bases between. CDR1 is SGHTA, CDR2 FQGNSA, per germline. CDR3 region: CASSLTGTRGGHSQETQYF. DNA of the CDR3: TGTGCCAGCAGCCTGACAGGGACTAGGGGGGGGCACAGCCAAGAGACCCAGTACTTC.

The chain has TRBV5-6 and TRBJ2-7; weak D call: TRBD1 (7 bases). Trimming removed 4 bases from V and 3 bases from J, with 14 bases in between. This CDR3 has 14 amino acids. Per germline, CDR1 SGHDT and CDR2 YYEEEE. The CDR3 protein is CASSGGDRIYEQYF. As DNA, the CDR3 is TGTGCCAGCAGCGGAGGGGACAGAATCTACGAGCAGTACTTC.

There are a few counts of this clonotype. The gene calls are TRBV4-2 and TRBJ2-1, with a tentative D call TRBD2 (6 bases). This CDR3 is built from 17 residues. V gave up 0 bases and J gave up 4 bases, with 16 bases separating them. Germline loops: CDR1 LGHNA, CDR2 YNFKEQ. CDR3 loop: CASSQDPLPAGYNEQFF. CDR3 in DNA: TGTGCCAGCAGCCAAGACCCACTCCCTGCGGGATACAATGAGCAGTTCTTC.

This clonotype was observed a handful of times. The genes are TRBV11-2 and TRBJ2-5; 8 nucleotides align to TRBD2. The CDR3 length is 18 residues. With V trimmed by 5 bases and J by 4 bases, 18 bases remained unmatched. The germline gives CDR1 SGHAT, CDR2 FQNNGV. The CDR3 DNA is TGTGCCAGCAGCCACGGGATGGCGGGAGGCCCAGGAGGAGAGACCCAGTACTTC. Translating gives CASSHGMAGGPGGETQYF.